The 2 T cell receptor beta chains listed next were all sequenced from one sample in a study of response to subunit inactivated influenza vaccine. TCRdb re-analysed the RT-PCR reads in MiXCR, keeping a single row per CDR3 protein. Found here are just over 300,000 distinct CDR3 sequences, roughly 20% of them singletons; the top ten hold under 13%. The material was PBMCs from blood, obtained around 22 months after vaccination. These receptors came from a man between 50 and 69 years old who received an inactivated influenza vaccine.

This clonotype was seen repeatedly, ten times or more. The chain employs TRBV6-1 and TRBJ1-1; tentative D call: TRBD1 (5 bases). The CDR3 sequence is 14 residues long. V lost 7 bases and J 2 bases, leaving 14 bases between the germline ends. Germline CDR1 reads MNHNS; CDR2 reads SASEGT. The CDR3 nucleotides read TGTGCCAGCACTCCGGGGCCCTCCAACACTGAAGCTTTCTTT. It encodes CASTPGPSNTEAFF.

The V and J genes are TRBV19 and TRBJ2-1; D possibly matches TRBD1 or TRBD2 (7 bases each). The V gene's germline CDR1 is LNHDA and CDR2 SQIVND (reference sequence). The ends were cut back, 10 bases at V and 9 bases at J, with 19 bases in the middle. The CDR3 totals 13 residues. CDR3 sequence: CATEQGRASEQFF. CDR3 in DNA: TGTGCCACGGAACAGGGGAGGGCTTCTGAGCAGTTCTTC. Full variable domain (remainder filled in from reference TRBV19 and TRBJ2-1): DGGITQSPKYLFRKEGQNVTLSCEQNLNHDAMYWYRQDPGQGLRLIYYSQIVNDFQKGDIAEGYSVSREKKESFPLTVTSAQKNPTAFYLCATEQGRASEQFFGPGTRLTVL.